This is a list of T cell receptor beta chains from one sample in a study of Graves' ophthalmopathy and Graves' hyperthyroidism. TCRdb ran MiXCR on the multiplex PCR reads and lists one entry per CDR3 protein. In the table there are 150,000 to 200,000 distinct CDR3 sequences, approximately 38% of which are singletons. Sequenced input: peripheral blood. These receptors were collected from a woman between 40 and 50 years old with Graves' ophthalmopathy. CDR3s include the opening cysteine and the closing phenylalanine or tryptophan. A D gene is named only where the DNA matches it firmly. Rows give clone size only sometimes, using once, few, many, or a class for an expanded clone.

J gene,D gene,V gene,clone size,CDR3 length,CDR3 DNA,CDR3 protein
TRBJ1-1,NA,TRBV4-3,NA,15,TGCGCCAGCAGCCAAGATCTGAGGGTGGGCACTGAAGCTTTCTTT,CASSQDLRVGTEAFF
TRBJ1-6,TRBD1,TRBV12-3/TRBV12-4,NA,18,TGTGCCAGCAGCTTTGGCGACAGGGCGAACTTTTCGAATTCACCCCTCCACTTT,CASSFGDRANFSNSPLHF
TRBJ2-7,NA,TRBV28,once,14,TGTGCCAGCAGTGAGCGAGGGATCGTATACGAGCAGTACTTC,CASSERGIVYEQYF
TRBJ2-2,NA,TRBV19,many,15,TGTGCCAGTAGTCTTCGGACGGGTAACACCGGGGAGCTGTTTTTT,CASSLRTGNTGELFF
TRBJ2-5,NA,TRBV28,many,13,TGTGCCAGCACCTCGGGAATCCAAGAGACCCAGTACTTC,CASTSGIQETQYF
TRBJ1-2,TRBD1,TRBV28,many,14,TGTGCCAGCACCTACGGACGACAGGGGCAGGTTTACACCTTC,CASTYGRQGQVYTF
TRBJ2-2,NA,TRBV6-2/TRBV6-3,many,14,TGTGCCAGCAGTCGTGGGCTCAACACCGGGGAGCTGTTTTTT,CASSRGLNTGELFF
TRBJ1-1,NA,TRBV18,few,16,TGTGCCAGCTCACGATCTTCCAACCCTTGGAGCACTGAAGCTCTCTTT,CASSRSSNPWSTEALF
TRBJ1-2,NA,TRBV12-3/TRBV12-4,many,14,TGTGCCAGCATCTTGACAGGCGAAACCTATGGCTACACCTTC,CASILTGETYGYTF
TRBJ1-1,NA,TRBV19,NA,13,TGTGCCAGTAGTATCATAGGGGCAGGTGAAGCTTTCTTT,CASSIIGAGEAFF
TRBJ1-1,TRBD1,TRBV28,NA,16,TGTGCCAGCAGCCCAGGGACAGGGGGGAAGAACACTGAAGCTTTCTTT,CASSPGTGGKNTEAFF
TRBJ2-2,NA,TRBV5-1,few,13,TGCGCCAGCAGCTATAAAAACACCGGGGAGCTGTTTTTT,CASSYKNTGELFF
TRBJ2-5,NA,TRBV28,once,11,TGTGCCAGCGTCAGGGGAAAGACCCAGTACTTC,CASVRGKTQYF
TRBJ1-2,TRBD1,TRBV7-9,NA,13,TGTGCCAGCAGCGGGGACAGGGGGAACGGCTACACCTTC,CASSGDRGNGYTF
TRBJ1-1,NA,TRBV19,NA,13,TGTGCCAGTACCCCAGGAGGGAGCACTGAAGCTTTCTTT,CASTPGGSTEAFF
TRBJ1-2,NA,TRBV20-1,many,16,TGCAGTGCTAGACCGCTAAGGGAGGAGGTGAACTATGGCTACACCTTC,CSARPLREEVNYGYTF
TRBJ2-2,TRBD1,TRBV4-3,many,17,TGCGCCAGCAGCCAAGATAGAAGGGACAGGGGCACCGGGGAGCTGTTTTTT,CASSQDRRDRGTGELFF
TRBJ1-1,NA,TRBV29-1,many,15,TGCAGCGTTGAAGGTACCGGGACAATAAACACTGAAGCTTTCTTT,CSVEGTGTINTEAFF
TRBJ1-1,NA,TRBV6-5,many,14,TGTGCCAGCAGTTCGGGCAGGGTGAACACTGAAGCTTTCTTT,CASSSGRVNTEAFF
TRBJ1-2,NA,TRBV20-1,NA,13,TGCAGTGCTCGGCAGGGCACGGACTATGGCTACACCTTC,CSARQGTDYGYTF
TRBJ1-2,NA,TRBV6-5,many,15,TGTGCCAGCAGTCCCACGGACAGCAGACTCTATGGCTACACCTTC,CASSPTDSRLYGYTF
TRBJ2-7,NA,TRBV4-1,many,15,TGCGCCAGCAGCCAAGGAAGTCTAGCCCCCTACGAGCAGTACTTC,CASSQGSLAPYEQYF
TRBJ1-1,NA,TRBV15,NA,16,TGTGCCACCAGCAGAGGAAGGGGACCGACTAACACTGAAGCTTTCTTT,CATSRGRGPTNTEAFF
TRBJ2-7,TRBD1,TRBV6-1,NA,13,TGTGCCAGCACCCGGGACAGCACCTACGAGCAGTACTTC,CASTRDSTYEQYF
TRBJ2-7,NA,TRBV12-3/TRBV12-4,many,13,TGTGCCAGCAGTTTGGGGGAGAGCTACGAGCAGTACTTC,CASSLGESYEQYF
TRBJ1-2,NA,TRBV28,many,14,TGTGCCAGCACAAGATCGGCGGGTGGCTATGGCTACACCTTC,CASTRSAGGYGYTF
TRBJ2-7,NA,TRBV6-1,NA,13,TGTGCCAGCAGCACCCCAAACTCCTACGAGCAGTACTTC,CASSTPNSYEQYF
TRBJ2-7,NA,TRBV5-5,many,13,TGTGCCAGCAGCTTAGTCGAGAGATACGAGCAGTACTTC,CASSLVERYEQYF
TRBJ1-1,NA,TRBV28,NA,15,TGTGCCAGCAGGTCGGACAGCGTCCGAAACACTGAAGCTTTCTTT,CASRSDSVRNTEAFF
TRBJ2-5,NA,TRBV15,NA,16,TGTGCCACCAGCAGAGTCGGGGGCACCCCCATAGAGACCCAGTACTTC,CATSRVGGTPIETQYF
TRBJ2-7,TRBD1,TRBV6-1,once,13,TGTGCCAGCAGTCCTAACAGGGGGGACGAGCAGTACTTC,CASSPNRGDEQYF
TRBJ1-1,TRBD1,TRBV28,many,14,TGTGCCAGCAGTTCGGACAGGAGGAACACTGAAGCTTTCTTT,CASSSDRRNTEAFF
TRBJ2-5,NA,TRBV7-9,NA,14,TGTGCCAGCAGCGCCACACAGGGAAAAGAGACCCAGTACTTC,CASSATQGKETQYF
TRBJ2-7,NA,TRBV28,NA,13,TGTGCCAGCAGGCTTTGGGGGCGGAACGAGCAGTACTTC,CASRLWGRNEQYF
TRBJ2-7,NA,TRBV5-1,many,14,TGCGCCAGCTGCTGGACCCCCCTGGCCTACGAGCAGTACTTC,CASCWTPLAYEQYF
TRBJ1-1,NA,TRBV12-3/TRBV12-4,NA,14,TGTGCCAGCAGTTTAGACATCAACGGCGCTGAAGCTTTCTTT,CASSLDINGAEAFF
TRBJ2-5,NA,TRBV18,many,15,TGTGCCAGCTCACCAGGAACGGCGGGGCGAGAGACCCAGTACTTC,CASSPGTAGRETQYF
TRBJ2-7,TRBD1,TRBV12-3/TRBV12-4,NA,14,TGTGCCAGCAGTTTCCCCGACAGGGTTTACGAGCAGTACTTC,CASSFPDRVYEQYF
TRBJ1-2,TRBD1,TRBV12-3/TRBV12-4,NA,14,TGTGCCAGCAGCAATACCGGGACAGACTATGGCTACACCTTC,CASSNTGTDYGYTF
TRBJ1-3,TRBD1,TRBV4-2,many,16,TGTGCCAGCAGCCAAGGGGTCGGACAGGGAAGAAACACCATATATTTT,CASSQGVGQGRNTIYF
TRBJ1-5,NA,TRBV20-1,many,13,TGCAGTGCTAGAAAACAGGGCTACCAGCCCCAGCATTTT,CSARKQGYQPQHF
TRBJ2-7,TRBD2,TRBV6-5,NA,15,TGTGCCAGCAGTTACACTAGCGGGACGACCTACGAGCAGTACTTC,CASSYTSGTTYEQYF
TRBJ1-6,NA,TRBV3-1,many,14,TGTGCCAGCAGCCGCTTGGGGGGAAATTCACCCCTCCACTTT,CASSRLGGNSPLHF
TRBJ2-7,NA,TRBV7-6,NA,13,TGTGCCAGCAGCGCCGGGTCACCCTACGAGCAGTACTTC,CASSAGSPYEQYF
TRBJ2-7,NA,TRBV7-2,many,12,TGTGCCAGCAGCTCCCAGAACTACGAGCAGTACTTC,CASSSQNYEQYF
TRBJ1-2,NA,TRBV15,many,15,TGTGCCACCAGCAGAGAAGGTCCGACAGTTTATGGCTACACCTTC,CATSREGPTVYGYTF
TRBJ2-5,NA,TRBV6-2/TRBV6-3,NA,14,TGTGCCAGCAGTTACTCGATGGGCCAGGAGACCCAGTACTTC,CASSYSMGQETQYF
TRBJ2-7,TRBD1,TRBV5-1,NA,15,TGCGCCAGCAGCTTGGCAGGACAGGGCGCCCACGAGCAGTACTTC,CASSLAGQGAHEQYF
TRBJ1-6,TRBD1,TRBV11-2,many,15,TGTGCCAGCAGCTTCCTGGGACAGCCGAATTCACCCCTCCACTTT,CASSFLGQPNSPLHF
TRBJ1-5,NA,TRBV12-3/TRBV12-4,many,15,TGTGCCAGCAGTTTGAGGCAGGGGAGCAATCAGCCCCAGCATTTT,CASSLRQGSNQPQHF
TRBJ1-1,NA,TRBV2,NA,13,TGTGCCAGCAGTGGCGCGGGAAACACTGAAGCTTTCTTT,CASSGAGNTEAFF
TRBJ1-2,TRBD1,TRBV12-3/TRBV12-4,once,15,TGTGCCAGCAGAAAAACGGGACAGGGGAACTATGGCTACACCTTC,CASRKTGQGNYGYTF
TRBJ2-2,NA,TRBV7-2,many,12,TGTGCCAGCAGCCACAGGGCTGGGGAGCTGTTTTTT,CASSHRAGELFF
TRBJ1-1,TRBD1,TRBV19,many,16,TGTGCCAGTAGTATGAGACAGGGGCTAATGAACACTGAAGCTTTCTTT,CASSMRQGLMNTEAFF
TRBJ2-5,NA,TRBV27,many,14,TGTGCCAGCAGTCCGCAGGTCTTGGGAGAGACCCAGTACTTC,CASSPQVLGETQYF